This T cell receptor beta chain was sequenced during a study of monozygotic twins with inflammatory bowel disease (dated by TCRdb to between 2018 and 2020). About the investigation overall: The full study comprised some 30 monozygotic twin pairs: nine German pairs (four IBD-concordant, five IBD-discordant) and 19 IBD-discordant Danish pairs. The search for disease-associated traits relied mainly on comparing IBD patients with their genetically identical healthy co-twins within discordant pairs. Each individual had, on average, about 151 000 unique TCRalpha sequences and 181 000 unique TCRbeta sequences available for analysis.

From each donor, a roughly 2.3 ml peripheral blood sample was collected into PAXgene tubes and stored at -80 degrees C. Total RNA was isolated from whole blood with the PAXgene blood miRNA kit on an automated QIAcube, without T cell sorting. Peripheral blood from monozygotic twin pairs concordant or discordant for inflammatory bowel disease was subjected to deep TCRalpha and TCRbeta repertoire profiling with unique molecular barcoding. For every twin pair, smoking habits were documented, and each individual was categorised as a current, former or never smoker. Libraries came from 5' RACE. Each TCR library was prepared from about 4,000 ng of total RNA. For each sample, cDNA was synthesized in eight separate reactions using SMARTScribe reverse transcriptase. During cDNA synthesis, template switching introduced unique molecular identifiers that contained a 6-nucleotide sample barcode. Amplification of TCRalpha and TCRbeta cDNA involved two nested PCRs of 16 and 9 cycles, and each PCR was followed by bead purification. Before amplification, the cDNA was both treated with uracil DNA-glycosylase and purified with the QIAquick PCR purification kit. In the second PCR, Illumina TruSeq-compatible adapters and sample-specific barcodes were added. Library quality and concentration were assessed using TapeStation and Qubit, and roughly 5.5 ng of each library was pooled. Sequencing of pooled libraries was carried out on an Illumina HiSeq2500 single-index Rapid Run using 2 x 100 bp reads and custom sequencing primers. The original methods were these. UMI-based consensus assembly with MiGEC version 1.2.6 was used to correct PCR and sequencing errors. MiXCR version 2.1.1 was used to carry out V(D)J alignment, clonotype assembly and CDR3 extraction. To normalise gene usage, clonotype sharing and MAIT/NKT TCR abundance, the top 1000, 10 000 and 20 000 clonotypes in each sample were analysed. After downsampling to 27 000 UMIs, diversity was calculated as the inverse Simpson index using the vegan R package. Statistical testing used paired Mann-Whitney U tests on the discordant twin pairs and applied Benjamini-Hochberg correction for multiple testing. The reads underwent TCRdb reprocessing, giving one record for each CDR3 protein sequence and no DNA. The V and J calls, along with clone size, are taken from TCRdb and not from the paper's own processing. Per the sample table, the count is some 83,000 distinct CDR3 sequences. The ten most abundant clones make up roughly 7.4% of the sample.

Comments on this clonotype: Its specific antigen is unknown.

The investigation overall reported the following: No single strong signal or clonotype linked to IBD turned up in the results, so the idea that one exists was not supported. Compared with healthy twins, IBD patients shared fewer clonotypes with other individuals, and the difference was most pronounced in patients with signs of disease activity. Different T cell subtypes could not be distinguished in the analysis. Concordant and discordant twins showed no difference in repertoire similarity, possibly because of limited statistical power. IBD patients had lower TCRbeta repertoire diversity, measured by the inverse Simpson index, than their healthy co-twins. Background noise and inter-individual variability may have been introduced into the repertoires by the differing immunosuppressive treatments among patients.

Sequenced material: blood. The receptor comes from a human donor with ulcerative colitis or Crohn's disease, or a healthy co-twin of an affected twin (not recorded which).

This receptor has the CDR3 CASSSNRAYYTEAFF. The chain couples TRBV10-2 to TRBJ1-1; TCRdb gives TRBD1 as the D gene, but with no DNA this cannot be confirmed. The CDR3 numbers 15 residues from cysteine through phenylalanine. Only the protein is on record. CDR1 WSHSY and CDR2 SAAADI were looked up in the germline V gene.